Listed below are T cell receptor beta chains from one sample, sequenced in a study of OX40 agonist ivuxolimab in advanced cancers. Generated by immunoSEQ multiplex PCR, the TCRdb table keeps only in-frame clones and is missing some. Seen here are tens of thousands of clones, approximately 90% observed once, and the top ten hold 2.2%. This specimen consisted of CD4+ or CD8+ T cells sorted from blood, obtained in a trial of the OX40 agonist ivuxolimab. Receptor source: an adult with an advanced solid tumor such as melanoma, head and neck, liver or kidney cancer. Each CDR3 is given with its conserved first and last residue. D genes are given only for firm matches. Clone size is not always given. Where it is, it says once, few, many or a class for expanded clones.

j_call v_call d_call clone_size cdr3_aa cdr3_nt
TRBJ1-2 TRBV18 - - CASSLLDGGLEGYTF TGTGCCAGCTCGCTCCTAGACGGGGGCCTTGAGGGCTACACCTTC
TRBJ1-2 TRBV19 - - CASSISRERGYTF TGTGCCAGTAGTATATCGAGGGAGAGAGGCTACACCTTC
TRBJ2-3 TRBV5-1 - - CASSYYQSGRTDTQYF TGCGCCAGCAGCTACTATCAAAGCGGACGCACAGATACGCAGTATTTT
TRBJ1-1 TRBV18 - - CASSPPLWRVKNTEAFF TGTGCCAGCTCACCACCCCTTTGGAGGGTGAAGAACACTGAAGCTTTCTTT
TRBJ2-2 TRBV23-1 - - CASSQGEDSHAGELFF TGCGCCAGCAGTCAAGGGGAGGACAGTCACGCCGGGGAGCTGTTTTTT
TRBJ2-7 TRBV6-5 - - CASSYSGRSSYEQYF TGTGCCAGCAGTTATTCGGGGCGGTCCAGCTACGAGCAGTACTTC
TRBJ1-2 TRBV18 TRBD1 - CASSPDRGENGYTF TGTGCCAGCTCACCGGACAGGGGCGAGAATGGCTACACCTTC
TRBJ1-1 TRBV25-1 - few CASAKGTRMNTEAFF TGTGCCAGCGCTAAGGGGACCCGAATGAACACTGAAGCTTTCTTT
TRBJ2-7 TRBV10-3 TRBD1 - CAISPTGEVYEQYF TGTGCCATCAGTCCGACAGGGGAAGTCTACGAGCAGTACTTC
TRBJ1-2 TRBV6-6 - - CASKGLYGYTF TGTGCCAGCAAGGGACTCTATGGCTACACCTTC
TRBJ1-2 TRBV7-2 TRBD1 - CASSLDLGQGAGYTF TGTGCCAGCAGCTTAGATTTGGGGCAGGGGGCCGGCTACACCTTC
TRBJ2-2 TRBV18 - once CASSPGVNSDTGELFF TGTGCCAGCTCACCAGGGGTGAACTCAGACACCGGGGAGCTGTTTTTT
TRBJ1-3 TRBV7-2 - - CASSLGVSGNTIYF TGTGCCAGCAGCTTAGGGGTATCAGGAAACACCATATATTTT
TRBJ2-1 TRBV7-2 - - CASSPVAYNEQFF TGTGCCAGCAGCCCGGTAGCCTACAATGAGCAGTTCTTC
TRBJ1-1 TRBV6-1 - once CASSEPGAGNTEAFF TGTGCCAGCAGTGAGCCAGGGGCCGGGAACACTGAAGCTTTCTTT
TRBJ2-7 TRBV5-4 TRBD2 - CASSSSVTSGPFGYEQYF TGTGCCAGCAGCTCGTCCGTGACTAGCGGACCTTTTGGCTACGAGCAGTACTTC
TRBJ1-1 TRBV19 - - CASSIAGRFYTEAFF TGTGCCAGTAGTATAGCCGGCCGGTTTTACACTGAAGCTTTCTTT
TRBJ2-5 TRBV7-9 - - CASSPEGGTQYF TGTGCCAGCAGCCCAGAGGGGGGAACCCAGTACTTC
TRBJ2-1 TRBV11-3 - - CASSLEEVRPSYNEQFF TGTGCCAGCAGCTTAGAAGAGGTGAGGCCTTCCTACAATGAGCAGTTCTTC
TRBJ2-1 TRBV6-1 TRBD2 once CASSVGLAGHNEQFF TGTGCCAGCAGTGTGGGACTAGCGGGACACAATGAGCAGTTCTTC
TRBJ2-1 TRBV10-1 - few CASSESPVHEQFF TGCGCCAGCAGTGAGTCCCCAGTCCACGAGCAGTTCTTC
TRBJ1-6 TRBV5-1 TRBD1 - CASKFDRGDSPLHF TGCGCCAGCAAGTTCGACAGGGGAGATTCACCCCTCCACTTT
TRBJ2-5 TRBV2 - - CASSESGVQYF TGTGCCAGCAGTGAATCAGGGGTCCAGTACTTC
TRBJ2-5 TRBV6-7 - - CASSYRGRLETQYF TGTGCCAGCAGTTATCGAGGCCGTTTAGAGACCCAGTACTTC
TRBJ1-6 TRBV6-5 - few CASSYQWENSPLHF TGTGCCAGCAGTTACCAATGGGAGAATTCACCCCTCCACTTT
TRBJ2-3 TRBV5-1 TRBD1 - CASSGQGSDTQYF TGCGCCAGCAGTGGACAGGGTTCGGATACGCAGTATTTT
TRBJ1-2 TRBV5-6 TRBD1 - CASSSTGNDYGYTF TGTGCCAGCAGCTCGACAGGGAACGACTATGGCTACACCTTC
TRBJ2-5 TRBV9 - - CASSVGIGTLYF -